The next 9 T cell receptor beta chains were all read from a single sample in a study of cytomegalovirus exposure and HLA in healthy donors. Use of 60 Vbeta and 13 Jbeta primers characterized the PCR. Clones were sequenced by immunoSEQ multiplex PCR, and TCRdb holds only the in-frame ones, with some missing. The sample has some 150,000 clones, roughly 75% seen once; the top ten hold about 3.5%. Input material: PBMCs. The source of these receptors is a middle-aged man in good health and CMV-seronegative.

The DNA of the CDR3 is TGTGCCAGCAGTGAAGACAGGGGCGAGCAGTACTTC. This gives the protein CASSEDRGEQYF. The chain employs TRBV6-1 and TRBJ2-7; 7 nucleotides agree with TRBD1. Germline CDR1 is MNHNS and CDR2 is SASEGT. With 1 base clipped from V and 6 bases from J, the junction kept 0 bases outside the gene matches. The CDR3 extends over 12 amino acids.

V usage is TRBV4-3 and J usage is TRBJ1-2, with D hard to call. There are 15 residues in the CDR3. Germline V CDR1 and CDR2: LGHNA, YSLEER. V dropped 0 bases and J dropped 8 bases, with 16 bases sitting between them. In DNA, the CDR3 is TGCGCCAGCAGCCAAGATTATAGAATGGCGGCCGGCTACACCTTC. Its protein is CASSQDYRMAAGYTF.

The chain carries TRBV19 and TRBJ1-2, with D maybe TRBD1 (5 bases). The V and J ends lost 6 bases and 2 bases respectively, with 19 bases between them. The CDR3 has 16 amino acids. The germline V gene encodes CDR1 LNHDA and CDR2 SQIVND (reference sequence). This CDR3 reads CASRGLDSMTNYGYTF. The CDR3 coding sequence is TGTGCCAGTAGGGGACTAGACTCGATGACGAACTATGGCTACACCTTC.

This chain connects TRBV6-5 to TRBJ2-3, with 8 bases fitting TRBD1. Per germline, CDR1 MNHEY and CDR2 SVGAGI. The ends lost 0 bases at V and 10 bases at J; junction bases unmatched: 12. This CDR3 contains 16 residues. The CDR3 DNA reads TGTGCCAGCAGTTACTCGACGGAATCAGGGGGCACGGCGCAGTATTTT. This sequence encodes CASSYSTESGGTAQYF.

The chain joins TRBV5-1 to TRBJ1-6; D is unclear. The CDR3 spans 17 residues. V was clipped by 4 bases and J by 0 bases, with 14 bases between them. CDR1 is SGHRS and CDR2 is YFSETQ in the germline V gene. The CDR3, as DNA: TGCGCCAGCAGCATGGGCCGGGTGGGCTCCTATAATTCACCCCTCCACTTT. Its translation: CASSMGRVGSYNSPLHF.

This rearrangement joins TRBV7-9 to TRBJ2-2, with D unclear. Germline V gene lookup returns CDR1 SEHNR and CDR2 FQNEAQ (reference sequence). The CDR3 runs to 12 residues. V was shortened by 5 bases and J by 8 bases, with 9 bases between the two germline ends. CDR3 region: CASSLSSGELFF. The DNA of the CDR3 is TGTGCCAGCAGCCTGAGTTCAGGGGAGCTGTTTTTT. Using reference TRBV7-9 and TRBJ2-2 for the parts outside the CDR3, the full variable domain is DTGVSQNPRHKITKRGQNVTFRCDPISEHNRLYWYRQTLGQGPEFLTYFQNEAQLEKSRLLSDRFSAERPKGSFSTLEIQRTEQGDSAMYLCASSLSSGELFFGEGSRLTVL.

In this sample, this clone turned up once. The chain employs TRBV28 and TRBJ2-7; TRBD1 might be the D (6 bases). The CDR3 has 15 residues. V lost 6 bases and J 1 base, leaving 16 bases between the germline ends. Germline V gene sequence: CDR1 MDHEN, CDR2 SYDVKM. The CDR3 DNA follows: TGTGCCAGCAGGCTCTTAGCAGGGGCGTCCTACGAGCAGTACTTC. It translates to CASRLLAGASYEQYF.

CDR3 DNA: TGCGCCAGCAGCTTGTCCTTTGAGGGCCTCCTTTTTCCCTACGAGCAGTACTTC. This translates into CASSLSFEGLLFPYEQYF. The chain couples TRBV5-1 to TRBJ2-7; D may be TRBD2 (5 bases). This CDR3 contains 18 residues. The V end lost 1 base, the J end lost 2 bases, and 22 bases lay between the germline ends. Germline V gene lookup returns CDR1 SGHRS and CDR2 YFSETQ.

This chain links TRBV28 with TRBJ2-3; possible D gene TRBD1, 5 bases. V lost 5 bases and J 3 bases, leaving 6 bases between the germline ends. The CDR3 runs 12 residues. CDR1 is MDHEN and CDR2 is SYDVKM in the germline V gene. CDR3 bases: TGTGCCAGCAGTGGGGCTACAGATACGCAGTATTTT. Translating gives CASSGATDTQYF.